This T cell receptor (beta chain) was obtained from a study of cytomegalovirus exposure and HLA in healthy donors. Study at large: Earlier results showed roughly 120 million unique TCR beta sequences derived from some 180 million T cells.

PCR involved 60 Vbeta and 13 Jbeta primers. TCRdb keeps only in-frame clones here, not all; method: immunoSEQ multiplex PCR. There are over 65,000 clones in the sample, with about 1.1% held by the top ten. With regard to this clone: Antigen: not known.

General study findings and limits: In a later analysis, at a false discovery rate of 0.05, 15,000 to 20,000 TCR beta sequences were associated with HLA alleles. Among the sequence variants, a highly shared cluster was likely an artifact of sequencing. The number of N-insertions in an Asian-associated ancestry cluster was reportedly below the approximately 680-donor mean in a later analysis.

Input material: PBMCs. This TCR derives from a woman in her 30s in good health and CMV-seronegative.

CDR3 in amino acids: CAYSGAVPYEQYF. DNA for the CDR3: TGTGCCTATAGCGGGGCAGTCCCCTACGAGCAGTACTTC. The J gene is TRBJ2-7, the V gene TRBV30, with 8 bases matching TRBD2. Per germline, CDR1 GTSNPN and CDR2 SVGIG (reference sequence). The V gene end was trimmed by 7 bases and the J gene end by 2 bases; junction bases not matched to a gene: 7. This CDR3 comprises 13 residues.